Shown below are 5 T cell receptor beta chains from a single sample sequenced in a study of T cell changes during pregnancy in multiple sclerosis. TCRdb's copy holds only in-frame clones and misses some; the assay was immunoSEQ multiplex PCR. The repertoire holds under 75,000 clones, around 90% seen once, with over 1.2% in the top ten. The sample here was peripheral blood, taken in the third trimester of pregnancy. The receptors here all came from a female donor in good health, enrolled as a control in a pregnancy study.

In DNA form, the CDR3 reads TGTGCCAGCGCCAAGACTAGCGGGGGCCTTGAGACCCAGTACTTC. It encodes CASAKTSGGLETQYF. The chain uses TRBV6-4 and TRBJ2-5; 12 positions match TRBD2. CDR3 length: 15 residues. The junction had 9 bases not matched to a gene; V was cut back by 8 bases and J by 5 bases. CDR1 is MRHNA, CDR2 SNTAGT, per germline.

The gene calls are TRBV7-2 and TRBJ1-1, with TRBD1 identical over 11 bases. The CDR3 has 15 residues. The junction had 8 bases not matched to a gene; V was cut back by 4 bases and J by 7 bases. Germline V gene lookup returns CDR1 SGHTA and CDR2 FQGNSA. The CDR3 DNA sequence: TGTGCCAGCAGCTACCGGACAGGGGGCCTGGGTGAAGCTTTCTTT. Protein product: CASSYRTGGLGEAFF.

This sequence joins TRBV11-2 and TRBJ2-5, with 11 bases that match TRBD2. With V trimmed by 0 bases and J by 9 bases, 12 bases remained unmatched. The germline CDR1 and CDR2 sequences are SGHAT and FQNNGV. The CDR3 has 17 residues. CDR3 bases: TGTGCCAGCAGCTTAGAGCTAGCGGGGGGCTCCGGGGCGGCCCAGTACTTC. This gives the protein CASSLELAGGSGAAQYF.

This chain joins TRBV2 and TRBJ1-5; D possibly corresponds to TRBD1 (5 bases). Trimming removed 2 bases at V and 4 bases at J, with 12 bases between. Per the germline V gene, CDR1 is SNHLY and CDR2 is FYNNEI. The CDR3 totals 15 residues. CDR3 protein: CASSELAGYNQPQHF. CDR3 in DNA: TGTGCCAGCAGTGAACTTGCAGGGTATAATCAGCCCCAGCATTTT. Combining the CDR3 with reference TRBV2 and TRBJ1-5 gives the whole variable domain EPEVTQTPSHQVTQMGQEVILRCVPISNHLYFYWYRQILGQKVEFLVSFYNNEISEKSEIFDDQFSVERPDGSNFTLKIRSTKLEDSAMYFCASSELAGYNQPQHFGDGTRLSIL.

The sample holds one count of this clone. The CDR3: CASSARTGGNYGYTF. In DNA form, the CDR3 reads TGTGCCAGCAGCGCCAGAACAGGGGGGAACTATGGCTACACCTTC. The chain has TRBV9 and TRBJ1-2; 8 nucleotides line up with TRBD1. The V and J ends lost 3 bases and 2 bases, in that order; junction bases with no gene match: 6. The CDR3 runs 15 residues. From germline, CDR1 is SGDLS and CDR2 YYNGEE.